The 27 T cell receptor beta chains reported below all come from one sample, sequenced in a study of CD8+ T cells in alopecia areata. Extraction and reverse transcription of RNA yielded cDNA as the sequencing template. The repertoire was sequenced with immunoSEQ multiplex PCR; TCRdb's copy has only in-frame clones and lacks some. The sample contains around 100,000 clones, about 60% of which appear only once. The sample's treatment: oral pan-JAK inhibitor, 5-10 mg twice daily. The sequences come from CD8+ T cells sorted from blood, collected at week 56, from a patient treated with tofacitinib. The source is a human donor with alopecia areata.

There are a few counts of this clone. J is TRBJ2-1 and V is TRBV19; D uncertain. The CDR3 loop spans 13 amino acids. Germline V CDR1 and CDR2: LNHDA, SQIVND (reference sequence). V was trimmed by 10 bases and J by 0 bases, leaving 10 bases between them. DNA of the CDR3: TGTGCCAACATTAACAGCTCCTACAATGAGCAGTTCTTC. Amino acids: CANINSSYNEQFF.

This clone appeared once. The rearrangement uses TRBV12-5 and TRBJ1-2, with TRBD1 matching over 9 bases. The germline V gene has CDR1 LGHNT and CDR2 FRNRAP. The CDR3 runs 16 residues. V gave up 2 bases and J gave up 6 bases; unmatched junction bases: 10. The CDR3 sequence: CASGLWGWDREHGYTF. The CDR3 DNA reads TGTGCTAGTGGTTTGTGGGGCTGGGACAGGGAACATGGCTACACCTTC.

The chain recombines TRBV4-1 with TRBJ2-2; D is uncertain. The CDR3 totals 13 residues. The germline V gene encodes CDR1 MGHRA and CDR2 YSYEKL. V lost 2 bases, J lost 4 bases, and 5 bases lay in between. CDR3 sequence: CASSQTTTGELFF. The CDR3 nucleotides are TGCGCCAGCAGCCAAACAACCACCGGGGAGCTGTTTTTT.

J is TRBJ1-1 and V is TRBV7-9; D not resolved. The V gene's germline CDR1 is SEHNR and CDR2 FQNEAQ (reference sequence). There are 16 residues in the CDR3. With 1 base removed from V and 0 bases from J, the gap between germline ends came to 12 bases. CDR3: CASSLGASSMNTEAFF. Written as DNA, the CDR3 is TGTGCCAGCAGCTTAGGTGCCAGTTCAATGAACACTGAAGCTTTCTTT.

V and J are TRBV7-9 and TRBJ2-6; 11 nucleotides align to TRBD1. CDR3 size: 16 residues. Germline trimming cut 4 bases from V and 4 bases from J; bases unmatched to any gene: 3. CDR1 is SEHNR, CDR2 FQNEAQ, per germline (reference sequence). The CDR3 DNA reads as TGTGCCAGCAGCTCGGACAGGGGGCGCGGGGCCAACGTCCTGACTTTC. Protein product: CASSSDRGRGANVLTF.

J is TRBJ1-5 and V is TRBV15; D unresolved. Germline V gives CDR1 LNHNV, CDR2 YYDKDF (reference sequence). The V and J ends lost 0 bases and 4 bases respectively, with 10 bases between them. The CDR3 has 15 amino acids. The CDR3 sequence: CATSRDLGSNQPQHF. DNA of the CDR3: TGTGCCACCAGCAGAGATTTGGGGAGTAATCAGCCCCAGCATTTT.

The chain employs TRBV27 and TRBJ1-5; D not certain. V lost 0 bases, J lost 6 bases, and 9 bases lay in between. The CDR3 is 14 residues long. Germline assignment: CDR1 MNHEY and CDR2 SMNVEV (reference sequence). CDR3 in DNA: TGTGCCAGCAGTTTATCCGGAATCGGTCAGCCCCAGCATTTT. It yields the protein CASSLSGIGQPQHF.

V usage is TRBV13 and J usage is TRBJ1-4, with TRBD1 matching 8 bases. The length of the CDR3 is 15 residues. Trimming took 2 bases from V and 6 from J; bases not matched to a gene: 5. Germline lookup yields CDR1 PRHDT and CDR2 FYEKMQ (reference sequence). CDR3 amino acids: CASSLSAGGYEKLFF. The CDR3 bases are TGTGCCAGCAGCTTATCGGCAGGGGGCTATGAAAAACTGTTTTTT.

This clone was counted only a few times. This chain connects TRBV5-4 to TRBJ2-5, with 7 positions matching TRBD1. The germline V gene encodes CDR1 SGHNT and CDR2 YYREEE (reference sequence). The V segment lost 2 bases and the J segment 3 bases; nucleotides outside the gene matches: 10. The CDR3 sequence is 16 residues long. The CDR3 is CASSLVGQVIKETQYF. In nucleotides, the CDR3 is TGTGCCAGCAGCTTAGTAGGACAGGTTATTAAAGAGACCCAGTACTTC.

This rearrangement joins TRBV4-2 to TRBJ2-7; 10 bases are a match to TRBD1. The CDR3 is 16 residues long. The V gene end was trimmed by 4 bases and the J gene end by 0 bases; junction bases not matched to a gene: 6. CDR1 is LGHNA, CDR2 YNFKEQ, per germline. The CDR3 is CASSPRTGGGSYEQYF. CDR3 nucleotide sequence: TGTGCCAGCAGCCCGAGGACAGGGGGAGGCTCCTACGAGCAGTACTTC.

The J gene is TRBJ2-7, the V gene TRBV5-6; TRBD2 aligns across 9 bases. Germline CDR1 reads SGHDT; CDR2 reads YYEEEE. With 4 bases clipped from V and 4 bases from J, the junction kept 15 bases outside the gene matches. The length of the CDR3 is 17 residues. CDR3 residues: CASSRGASSGRIYEQYF. CDR3 DNA sequence: TGTGCCAGCAGCCGAGGCGCCTCCAGCGGGAGGATTTACGAGCAGTACTTC.

The sample holds a few counts of this clone. The chain is built from TRBV29-1 and TRBJ2-3; 9 bases are shared with TRBD2. With 6 bases clipped from V and 5 bases from J, the junction kept 9 bases outside the gene matches. Germline CDR1 SQVTM, CDR2 ANQGSEA. The CDR3 is made up of 14 amino acids. CDR3 DNA: TGCAGCGTCCTAGCGGGGCAGAGGGGAGATACGCAGTATTTT. Its protein product is CSVLAGQRGDTQYF.

The J gene is TRBJ1-2, the V gene TRBV25-1, with 9 bases that match TRBD1. The J segment lost 2 bases and the V segment lost 4 bases, leaving 8 bases of the junction unmatched. The CDR3 loop spans 16 amino acids. Germline assignment: CDR1 MGHDK and CDR2 SYGVNS. CDR3 coding DNA: TGTGCCAGCAGTGGATCAACGGACAGGGGAAACTATGGCTACACCTTC. It codes for CASSGSTDRGNYGYTF.

The CDR3 region is CASSTPGQAYEQYF. The CDR3 DNA follows: TGTGCCAGCAGCACCCCGGGACAGGCCTACGAGCAGTACTTC. J is TRBJ2-7 and V is TRBV7-9; 8 nucleotides line up with TRBD1. V was pared by 5 bases and J by 2 bases, with 5 bases of the junction left unmatched. Germline V CDR1 and CDR2: SEHNR, FQNEAQ (reference sequence). The CDR3 sequence is 14 residues long.

The genes are TRBV27 and TRBJ1-1; D possibly corresponds to TRBD1 (5 bases). This CDR3 region has 16 residues. Germline-derived CDR1 and CDR2 are MNHEY and SMNVEV (reference sequence). V lost 6 bases to trimming and J lost 2 bases, with 19 bases between them. CDR3 DNA sequence: TGTGCCAGCAGCCCTCGCGGGGGGGGACGTAACACTGAAGCTTTCTTT. Protein product: CASSPRGGGRNTEAFF.

The rearrangement uses TRBV27 and TRBJ2-1; 11 bases line up with TRBD2. This CDR3 comprises 17 residues. The germline gives CDR1 MNHEY, CDR2 SMNVEV (reference sequence). The V segment lost 4 bases and the J segment 6 bases; nucleotides outside the gene matches: 11. The chain's CDR3 is CASSSGTSGLRFNEQFF. The CDR3 bases are TGTGCCAGCAGTTCCGGGACTAGCGGTCTGAGATTCAATGAGCAGTTCTTC.

The V call is TRBV7-2, the J call TRBJ2-3; tentatively, D is TRBD1 (6 bases). The CDR3 extends over 14 amino acids. Trimming took 4 bases from V and 2 from J, leaving 10 bases between them. The germline V gene has CDR1 SGHTA and CDR2 FQGNSA. The CDR3 bases are TGTGCCAGCAGCTCCCAGGGGAACACAGATACGCAGTATTTT. It is translated as CASSSQGNTDTQYF. Full variable domain (remainder filled in from reference TRBV7-2 and TRBJ2-3): GAGVSQSPSNKVTEKGKDVELRCDPISGHTALYWYRQSLGQGLEFLIYFQGNSAPDKSGLPSDRFSAERTGGSVSTLTIQRTQQEDSAVYLCASSSQGNTDTQYFGPGTRLTVL.

The chain joins TRBV7-9 to TRBJ2-3; 12 nucleotides agree with TRBD2. V dropped 2 bases and J dropped 8; count of bases not matched to a gene: 8. In germline, CDR1 is SEHNR, CDR2 FQNEAQ (reference sequence). CDR3 length equals 16 residues. CDR3 DNA: TGTGCCAGCAGCTTACCCCTAGCGGGGGGGCCGAGTACGCAGTATTTT. This sequence encodes CASSLPLAGGPSTQYF.

This sequence joins TRBV5-6 and TRBJ2-2; TRBD2 aligns across 8 bases. With V trimmed by 4 bases and J by 4 bases, 6 bases remained unmatched. This CDR3 has 15 amino acids. Germline V CDR1 and CDR2: SGHDT, YYEEEE. CDR3 nucleotides: TGTGCCAGCAGCCGGGGGGGAAGACCCACCGGGGAGCTGTTTTTT. Translating gives CASSRGGRPTGELFF.

The chain joins TRBV7-9 to TRBJ2-5; no reliable D call. The germline CDR1 and CDR2 sequences are SEHNR and FQNEAQ (reference sequence). V was shortened by 5 bases and J by 4 bases, with 14 bases between the two germline ends. This CDR3 region has 14 residues. CDR3 residues: CASSNVGVSETQYF. CDR3 nucleotide sequence: TGTGCCAGCAGCAACGTCGGAGTGTCAGAGACCCAGTACTTC.

This clone was detected a few times. V and J are TRBV5-6 and TRBJ2-4; D could derive from TRBD1 or TRBD2 (5 bases each). The V end lost 3 bases, the J end lost 8 bases, and 27 bases lay between the germline ends. This CDR3 contains 18 residues. Germline loops: CDR1 SGHDT, CDR2 YYEEEE. CDR3 nucleotide sequence: TGTGCCAGCAGCTATGGCCTCGGGGCCCACTTGTTCCGGGACATTCAGTACTTC. Its protein is CASSYGLGAHLFRDIQYF. Looking up the rest from reference TRBV5-6 and TRBJ2-4 gives the full variable domain: DAGVTQSPTHLIKTRGQQVTLRCSPKSGHDTVSWYQQALGQGPQFIFQYYEEEERQRGNFPDRFSGHQFPNYSSELNVNALLLGDSALYLCASSYGLGAHLFRDIQYFGAGTRLSVL.

The CDR3 region has the DNA TGCAGCGTTGATGGAGGAGTGAATGAAAAACTGTTTTTT. The encoded protein is CSVDGGVNEKLFF. This chain connects TRBV29-1 to TRBJ1-4, with D unclear. There are 13 residues in the CDR3. CDR1 is SQVTM and CDR2 is ANQGSEA in the germline V gene. Trimming cost V 3 bases and J 5 bases, with 10 bases left between them.

This chain links TRBV6-5 with TRBJ2-7; 7 bases map to TRBD1. Losses at the gene ends were 0 bases for V and 5 bases for J; bases not matched to a gene: 7. The CDR3 extends over 15 amino acids. The germline V gene has CDR1 MNHEY and CDR2 SVGAGI. The CDR3 bases are TGTGCCAGCAGTTACTCGGGATCAGGGGGAAACGAGCAGTACTTC. This translates into CASSYSGSGGNEQYF.

The chain combines TRBV27 with TRBJ1-6; D is perhaps TRBD1 (6 bases). V dropped 3 bases and J dropped 4 bases, with 16 bases sitting between them. Germline loops: CDR1 MNHEY, CDR2 SMNVEV (reference sequence). There are 17 residues in the CDR3. In DNA, the CDR3 is TGTGCCAGCAGTTTGGCAGGGGCCATCGGGTATAATTCACCCCTCCACTTT. Its translation is CASSLAGAIGYNSPLHF.

The rearrangement uses TRBV27 and TRBJ2-5, with 10 bases fitting TRBD1. The assigned J gene may be wrong: the sequence end matches TRBJ2-7 better. CDR1 MNHEY and CDR2 SMNVEV come from the germline V gene (reference sequence). This CDR3 has 15 amino acids. CDR3 amino acids: CASSVQGQGIYEQYF. For the CDR3, the DNA is TGTGCCAGCAGTGTGCAGGGACAGGGGATATACGAGCAGTACTTC.

This clone was detected only a few times. The V and J genes are TRBV6-5 and TRBJ1-1, with D possibly being TRBD1 (6 bases). Trimming shortened V by 3 bases and J by 2 bases, and 16 bases separated the two germline ends. This CDR3 spans 16 amino acids. The germline V gene encodes CDR1 MNHEY and CDR2 SVGAGI. The CDR3 DNA is TGTGCCAGCAGTTATTACGGACAGTCTTTCAACACTGAAGCTTTCTTT. Translating it yields CASSYYGQSFNTEAFF.

The table lists this clone with a few counts. The chain has TRBV11-2 and TRBJ1-5; possible D gene TRBD1, 5 bases. Germline V gene lookup returns CDR1 SGHAT and CDR2 FQNNGV. Trimming shortened V by 4 bases and J by 4 bases, and 14 bases separated the two germline ends. The CDR3 contains 15 residues. Here the CDR3 DNA reads TGTGCCAGCAGCTCGGACACGGAGGAGAATCAGCCCCAGCATTTT. This translates into CASSSDTEENQPQHF. The full variable domain, completed using reference TRBV11-2 and TRBJ1-5, is EAGVAQSPRYKIIEKRQSVAFWCNPISGHATLYWYQQILGQGPKLLIQFQNNGVVDDSQLPKDRFSAERLKGVDSTLKIQPAKLEDSAVYLCASSSDTEENQPQHFGDGTRLSIL.